Given below is one T cell receptor (beta chain) in context. Trimming left V 0 bases short and J 3 bases short, with 9 bases between. The CDR3 covers 14 residues. The germline V gene has CDR1 SGDLS and CDR2 YYNGEE. The data were taken from a study of cytomegalovirus exposure and HLA in healthy donors. The PCR ran on 60 Vbeta and 13 Jbeta primers. The method was immunoSEQ multiplex PCR; TCRdb's version includes in-frame clones alone and lacks a portion of them. The sample lists about 140,000 clones; around 83% were seen once. The receptor was isolated from a woman between 45 and 65 years old in good health and CMV-seropositive. V usage is TRBV9 and J usage is TRBJ1-1; tentatively, D is TRBD1 (5 bases). The sequenced sample was PBMCs. The CDR3 sequence: CASSVAWGDTEAFF. The DNA for the CDR3 is TGTGCCAGCAGCGTAGCTTGGGGGGACACTGAAGCTTTCTTT.